This T cell receptor (beta chain) was profiled in a study of blood T cell repertoires in COVID-19. Method: immunoSEQ multiplex PCR; TCRdb's copy keeps in-frame clones and lacks some. There are more than 45,000 clones in the sample; over 90% occur only once, and 9.7% lies in the top ten. The germline V gene encodes CDR1 SNHLY and CDR2 FYNNEI. V was pared by 10 bases and J by 2 bases, with 7 bases of the junction left unmatched. This CDR3 is built from 14 residues. The TCR comes from a woman older than 75 with acute or convalescent COVID-19. The source material was peripheral blood. The chain is built from TRBV2 and TRBJ1-5, with 8 positions matching TRBD1. The CDR3 nucleotides are TGTGCCAACGGACAGGGCGGTGGCAATCAGCCCCAGCATTTT. Protein product: CANGQGGGNQPQHF. Drawing the rest from reference TRBV2 and TRBJ1-5, the complete variable domain is EPEVTQTPSHQVTQMGQEVILRCVPISNHLYFYWYRQILGQKVEFLVSFYNNEISEKSEIFDDQFSVERPDGSNFTLKIRSTKLEDSAMYFCANGQGGGNQPQHFGDGTRLSIL.